These 19 T cell receptor beta chains were sequenced from one sample in a study of shared clonotypes between healthy human individuals. Produced via immunoSEQ multiplex PCR; TCRdb's table is partial and in-frame only. The repertoire has 850,000 to 1,100,000 clones, roughly 80% of them found once; the top ten carry 0.7% to 0.95%. Sequenced sample: memory CD4+ T cells from PBMCs. The sample's subset: CD45RA-negative fraction. Receptors originate from a man younger than 35 in good health. Some clones in this sample may be carry-over from other donors' samples.

V usage is TRBV5-1 and J usage is TRBJ2-3; D possibly corresponds to TRBD2 (7 bases). Germline V CDR1 and CDR2: SGHRS, YFSETQ. The V and J ends lost 4 bases and 3 bases respectively, with 18 bases between them. The CDR3 loop spans 16 amino acids. This CDR3 is CASSTAWGRGTDTQYF. CDR3 nucleotides: TGCGCCAGCAGCACAGCTTGGGGGAGGGGGACAGATACGCAGTATTTT.

A few counts support this clone. V is TRBV28 and J is TRBJ1-2; the match to TRBD1 covers 8 bases. J was trimmed by 4 bases and V by 9 bases; bases with no gene match: 4. Germline loops: CDR1 MDHEN, CDR2 SYDVKM. This CDR3 is 12 amino acids long. CDR3 DNA sequence: TGTGCCAGTCAGGGGGCGGTCTATGGCTACACCTTC. It translates to CASQGAVYGYTF.

The chain uses TRBV5-6 and TRBJ2-7; TRBD1 agrees at 8 bases. The V gene's germline CDR1 is SGHDT and CDR2 YYEEEE. V was pared by 0 bases and J by 0 bases, with 2 bases of the junction left unmatched. There are 15 residues in the CDR3. For the CDR3, the DNA is TGTGCCAGCAGCTTGGTAACAGGGGGCTCCTACGAGCAGTACTTC. Translating gives CASSLVTGGSYEQYF. Filled out from reference TRBV5-6 and TRBJ2-7, the complete variable domain reads DAGVTQSPTHLIKTRGQQVTLRCSPKSGHDTVSWYQQALGQGPQFIFQYYEEEERQRGNFPDRFSGHQFPNYSSELNVNALLLGDSALYLCASSLVTGGSYEQYFGPGTRLTVT.

This chain joins TRBV18 and TRBJ1-1; possible D gene TRBD1, 5 bases. With 2 bases removed from V and 3 bases from J, the gap between germline ends came to 10 bases. CDR1 and CDR2 (germline): KGHSH, LQKENI. The CDR3 is 14 residues long. The CDR3 DNA reads as TGTGCCAGCTCACCAGCCAGGGAACACACTGAAGCTTTCTTT. This encodes CASSPAREHTEAFF.

This clone was seen at least ten times. The CDR3 nucleotides are TGTGCCAGCAGCCCCCCTGTGCGCTCCTACAATGAGCAGTTCTTC. Protein: CASSPPVRSYNEQFF. The V gene is TRBV7-8, the J gene TRBJ2-1; D is ambiguous. Trimming removed 5 bases at V and 0 bases at J, with 11 bases between. Germline CDR1 and CDR2: SGHVS and FQNEAQ. The CDR3 length is 15 residues.

Worth noting for this clone: Within the sample, other DNA sequences also encode this same CDR3. The V gene is TRBV27, the J gene TRBJ1-3, with D possibly being TRBD1 (5 bases). The CDR3 sequence is 17 residues long. Trimming took off 2 bases at V and 0 bases at J, with 14 bases between the two ends. Germline V gives CDR1 MNHEY, CDR2 SMNVEV (reference sequence). The CDR3 sequence is CASSLGGGPSSGNTIYF. Written as DNA, the CDR3 is TGTGCCAGCAGTTTAGGTGGGGGTCCTAGCTCTGGAAACACCATATATTTT.

The chain has TRBV30 and TRBJ2-3; a possible D gene is TRBD2 (5 bases). Trimming took off 2 bases at V and 9 bases at J, with 15 bases between the two ends. There are 13 residues in the CDR3. Germline CDR1 is GTSNPN and CDR2 is SVGIG (reference sequence). CDR3 sequence reads: CAWSPGIGQTQYF. In DNA form, the CDR3 reads TGTGCCTGGAGTCCGGGAATAGGCCAAACGCAGTATTTT.

V usage is TRBV28 and J usage is TRBJ1-5; TRBD1 agrees at 8 bases. Germline V gene sequence: CDR1 MDHEN, CDR2 SYDVKM. The CDR3 has 16 residues. Losses at the gene ends were 7 bases for V and 4 bases for J; bases not matched to a gene: 12. CDR3 sequence: CASTRADRAKNQPQHF. The CDR3 nucleotides are TGTGCCAGCACCAGGGCGGACAGGGCCAAAAATCAGCCCCAGCATTTT.

This chain links TRBV5-1 with TRBJ2-7; 7 nucleotides align to TRBD2. CDR1 SGHRS and CDR2 YFSETQ come from the germline V gene. The CDR3 extends over 15 amino acids. V gave up 4 bases and J gave up 3 bases; unmatched junction bases: 10. The DNA for the CDR3 is TGCGCCAGCAGCCCCGATGGGGGGAGGGGCTACGAGCAGTACTTC. This gives the protein CASSPDGGRGYEQYF.

The chain links TRBV7-9 to TRBJ1-4; 7 nucleotides align to TRBD1. The CDR3 is made up of 16 amino acids. Germline trimming cut 4 bases from V and 0 bases from J; bases unmatched to any gene: 5. In germline, CDR1 is SEHNR, CDR2 FQNEAQ (reference sequence). The CDR3 DNA follows: TGTGCCAGCAGCTCGGGACAGCTTTCAACTAATGAAAAACTGTTTTTT. Its protein product is CASSSGQLSTNEKLFF.

Details on this clone: This may stem from a read error, because a much larger clone lies one nucleotide away. The chain combines TRBV15 with TRBJ1-4; D may be TRBD1 (6 bases). This CDR3 has 16 residues. Germline CDR1 LNHNV, CDR2 YYDKDF (reference sequence). Trimming removed 0 bases from V and 7 bases from J, with 15 bases in between. The CDR3 nucleotides are TGTGCCACCAGCAGAGATTCGGGACGGGGGGCTGAAAAACTGTTTTTT. Protein sequence: CATSRDSGRGAEKLFF.

The chain couples TRBV4-2 to TRBJ2-2; 11 nucleotides agree with TRBD2. V dropped 0 bases and J dropped 9; count of bases not matched to a gene: 15. This CDR3 has 19 residues. Germline V gene sequence: CDR1 LGHNA, CDR2 YNFKEQ. The CDR3 loop reads CASSQDRMSGTSGDRELFF. The CDR3 region has the DNA TGTGCCAGCAGCCAAGATAGGATGTCTGGGACTAGCGGAGACCGGGAGCTGTTTTTT.

This clone came up a few times. The chain links TRBV11-3 to TRBJ2-5; D is perhaps TRBD2 (5 bases). Germline CDR1 is SGHNT and CDR2 is YENEEA. Between the trimmed V and J ends, which lost 2 bases and 0 bases, there was a span of 7 bases. The CDR3 has 14 residues. For the CDR3, the DNA is TGTGCCAGCAGCTTATCGCGGGACCAAGAGACCCAGTACTTC. As protein: CASSLSRDQETQYF.

The chain recombines TRBV7-9 with TRBJ2-5, with 9 nucleotides matching TRBD2. This CDR3 has 15 amino acids. Per the germline V gene, CDR1 is SEHNR and CDR2 is FQNEAQ (reference sequence). The junction had 7 bases not matched to a gene; V was cut back by 3 bases and J by 5 bases. The CDR3 sequence is CASSFWLAGEETQYF. In nucleotides, the CDR3 is TGTGCCAGCAGCTTCTGGTTAGCGGGAGAGGAGACCCAGTACTTC.

The chain carries TRBV4-2 and TRBJ2-2, with 11 bases lining up with TRBD2. The ends lost 4 bases at V and 4 bases at J; junction bases unmatched: 5. Germline V gene data show CDR1 as LGHNA and CDR2 as YNFKEQ. This CDR3 comprises 16 residues. The CDR3 loop reads CASSPRLAGSTGELFF. For the CDR3, the DNA is TGTGCCAGCAGCCCGAGACTAGCGGGAAGCACCGGGGAGCTGTTTTTT.

The chain's CDR3 is CASSLAEQGSEAFF. CDR3 coding DNA: TGTGCCAGCAGCTTGGCCGAACAGGGGTCTGAAGCTTTCTTT. The chain carries TRBV5-4 and TRBJ1-1; 7 bases line up with TRBD1. Losses at the gene ends were 0 bases for V and 6 bases for J; bases not matched to a gene: 5. This CDR3 region has 14 residues. Germline CDR1 and CDR2: SGHNT and YYREEE (reference sequence).

CDR3 nucleotide sequence: TGCGCCAGCAGCTCGGCGGGACCTTCCTACGAGCAGTACTTC. Its protein is CASSSAGPSYEQYF. This chain uses TRBV5-1 with TRBJ2-7, with D perhaps matching TRBD2 (6 bases). The CDR3 is made up of 14 amino acids. With 3 bases removed from V and 1 base from J, the gap between germline ends came to 11 bases. The germline gives CDR1 SGHRS, CDR2 YFSETQ.

About this clone: In the same sample, other DNA sequences code for this CDR3. This rearrangement joins TRBV18 to TRBJ2-6; 9 nucleotides match TRBD1. Germline values: CDR1 KGHSH, CDR2 LQKENI. The CDR3 is 17 amino acids. V shed 3 bases, J shed 0 bases, and the junction held 3 bases outside the gene matches. For the CDR3, the DNA is TGTGCCAGCTCACCCGGACAGGGGAACTCTGGGGCCAACGTCCTGACTTTC. Translation gives CASSPGQGNSGANVLTF.

V and J are TRBV7-3 and TRBJ2-1; a possible D gene is TRBD2 (5 bases). Trimming took 2 bases from V and 6 from J, leaving 8 bases between them. Germline V gives CDR1 SGHTA, CDR2 FQGTGA. CDR3 size: 13 residues. The CDR3 loop is CASSLRRGNEQFF. For the CDR3, the DNA is TGTGCCAGCAGCTTACGCCGGGGCAATGAGCAGTTCTTC.